The 10 T cell receptor beta chains reported below all come from one sample, sequenced in a study of Ad26.COV2.S vaccination and SARS-CoV-2 variants. Using immunoSEQ multiplex PCR, the repertoire was profiled, and TCRdb retains in-frame clones only, with some absent. The table lists 450,000 to 550,000 clones, 80% to 90% of them singletons, with approximately 1.7% in the top ten. The treatment: about 20 received Ad26.COV2.S at low or high dose, single or two shots; several received placebo; per-sample allocation not given. Sampling was done on day 63 after the first vaccine or placebo injection. The sample here was peripheral blood, taken in a trial of Ad26.COV2.S vaccine versus placebo. The source is a person between 18 and 59 years old who received the Ad26.COV2.S COVID-19 vaccine or a placebo.

The chain recombines TRBV5-1 with TRBJ1-1; D remains ambiguous. Germline loops: CDR1 SGHRS, CDR2 YFSETQ. Trimming pared 3 bases from V and 4 bases from J, leaving 10 bases between. The CDR3 is 13 residues long. CDR3 protein: CASSSDDGTEAFF. The DNA for the CDR3 is TGCGCCAGCAGCTCGGACGACGGCACTGAAGCTTTCTTT.

This chain links TRBV19 with TRBJ1-2, with D hard to call. Germline values: CDR1 LNHDA, CDR2 SQIVND (reference sequence). Trimming left V 2 bases short and J 3 bases short, with 7 bases between. CDR3 size: 13 residues. In DNA form, the CDR3 reads TGTGCCAGTAGTATATCAACAGACTATGGCTACACCTTC. Translated: CASSISTDYGYTF.

The J gene is TRBJ2-7, the V gene TRBV3-1 (or the pseudogene TRBV3-2), with 7 bases aligning to TRBD1. V shed 1 base, J shed 3 bases, and the junction held 6 bases outside the gene matches. The CDR3 length is 15 residues. Germline CDR1 LGHDT, CDR2 YNNKEL (reference sequence). DNA of the CDR3: TGTGCCAGCAGCCAAGCCCCTGGGGACAGCTACGAGCAGTACTTC. Its translation: CASSQAPGDSYEQYF.

This clone was seen only once. The chain couples TRBV4-2 to TRBJ2-5, with D maybe TRBD2 (6 bases). This CDR3 is 15 amino acids long. V lost 1 base and J lost 1, with 10 bases in between. CDR1 is LGHNA, CDR2 YNFKEQ, per germline. CDR3 protein: CASSQGRGTQETQYF. The CDR3 DNA follows: TGTGCCAGCAGCCAAGGGAGGGGAACCCAAGAGACCCAGTACTTC.

This chain connects TRBV30 to TRBJ1-5, with D possibly being TRBD1 (5 bases). The CDR3 is made up of 14 amino acids. V was pared by 0 bases and J by 14 bases, with 20 bases between. Germline V gene data show CDR1 as GTSNPN and CDR2 as SVGIG (reference sequence). CDR3 amino acids: CAWSVSLGGKAKHF. The CDR3 bases are TGTGCCTGGAGTGTGTCCCTTGGGGGGAAGGCCAAGCATTTT. The complete variable domain, with remaining parts taken from reference TRBV30 and TRBJ1-5, reads SQTIHQWPATLVQPVGSPLSLECTVEGTSNPNLYWYRQAAGRGLQLLFYSVGIGQISSEVPQNLSASRPQDRQFILSSKKLLLSDSGFYLCAWSVSLGGKAKHFGDGTRLSIL.

The rearrangement uses TRBV12-3 or TRBV12-4 and TRBJ1-2; D gene unclear. This CDR3 is 13 amino acids long. The V end lost 5 bases, the J end lost 3 bases, and 10 bases lay between the germline ends. This chain's CDR3 is CASSPTGDYGYTF. The CDR3 DNA is TGTGCCAGCAGTCCCACCGGGGACTATGGCTACACCTTC.

The rearrangement joins TRBV6-6 to TRBJ1-4; tentative D call: TRBD1 (6 bases). This CDR3 contains 15 residues. Trimming took 8 bases from V and 4 from J, leaving 17 bases between them. Germline V gives CDR1 MNHNY, CDR2 SVGAGI (reference sequence). The CDR3 spells CASSGTGRNNEKLFF. The DNA of the CDR3 is TGTGCCAGCTCCGGCACAGGGAGAAATAATGAAAAACTGTTTTTT.

The chain has TRBV18 and TRBJ2-3; the D is unclear. The germline V gene encodes CDR1 KGHSH and CDR2 LQKENI. CDR3 length equals 13 residues. The V end was cut by 2 bases, the J end by 2 bases, with 5 bases between. Written as DNA, the CDR3 is TGTGCCAGCTCACCATTGGACACAGATACGCAGTATTTT. It codes for CASSPLDTDTQYF.

V is TRBV29-1 and J is TRBJ2-3; TRBD2 is a possible D gene (6 bases). V was pared by 4 bases and J by 0 bases, with 11 bases between. Germline CDR1 and CDR2: SQVTM and ANQGSEA. The CDR3 runs 14 residues. CDR3 DNA: TGCAGCGTTGGGTACGGGAGAAGCACAGATACGCAGTATTTT. It codes for CSVGYGRSTDTQYF.

The CDR3 protein is CASSLGQTNTEAFF. The CDR3 DNA reads TGTGCCAGCAGCCTGGGACAAACGAACACTGAAGCTTTCTTT. V usage is TRBV3-1 (or the pseudogene TRBV3-2) and J usage is TRBJ1-1; D is perhaps TRBD1 (6 bases). Deletions cut 4 bases from V and 1 base from J, with 10 bases between. Germline CDR1 is LGHDT and CDR2 is YNNKEL (reference sequence). The CDR3 spans 14 residues.